This is a list of T cell receptor beta chains from one sample in a study of T cell repertoires in cytomegalovirus infection. TCRdb re-called the reads with MiXCR, one entry per CDR3 protein. The table shows about a million distinct CDR3 sequences, with around 31% occurring only once. Antigens of these TCRs are unknown. The source was cultured CD8+ T cells from PBMCs, collected from culture after CMV antigen stimulation. These receptors were taken from a human donor in good health (CMV status not recorded). Some clones in this sample may be carry-over from other donors' samples. The CDR3 runs from the conserved cysteine through the conserved F or W.

j_call,v_call,cdr3_aa
TRBJ2-7,TRBV4-1,CASSPPDRGDEQYF
TRBJ1-6,TRBV7-6,CASSRGQGGGNSPLHF
TRBJ1-1,TRBV12-3/TRBV12-4,CASTPDPHTEAFF
TRBJ2-7,TRBV5-6,CVSSGSLDEQYF
TRBJ2-1,TRBV6-8,CASSPGQGGRNEQFF
TRBJ2-3,TRBV4-1,CASSPNPWGSDTQYF
TRBJ1-3,TRBV27,CASSFRPDFEIIYF
TRBJ1-5,TRBV5-5,CASSRIERRQPQHF
TRBJ1-1,TRBV2,CASSDGVNTEAFF
TRBJ2-1,TRBV6-5,CASAQSSYNEQFF
TRBJ2-2,TRBV27,CASSPRQGANTGELFF
TRBJ1-5,TRBV6-1,CASSSQMTGGNQPQHF
TRBJ2-1,TRBV5-5,CASSRRGTVNEQFF
TRBJ1-1,TRBV19,CASSIDEGANTEAFF
TRBJ1-5,TRBV6-2/TRBV6-3,CASSYSKKGGNQPQHF
TRBJ2-7,TRBV7-2,CASSLTVPHAQYF
TRBJ1-4,TRBV12-3/TRBV12-4,CASRSGQGFEKLFF
TRBJ1-1,TRBV20-1,CSARDFLTGTEAFF
TRBJ1-2,TRBV6-5,CASSARVVGDRYGYTF
TRBJ1-1,TRBV27,CASSSLVWNTEAFF
TRBJ1-2,TRBV5-4,CASSFGQTLNYGYTF
TRBJ2-5,TRBV7-6,CASSPAHGLAGGRGETQYF